This T cell receptor beta chain was recorded in a study of T cell responses to AZD1222 COVID-19 vaccine. Study context: Both about-4-week and about-12-week second-dose recipients were combined.

V was trimmed by 4 bases and J by 4 bases, leaving 10 bases between them. This CDR3 contains 12 residues. Per the germline V gene, CDR1 is GTSNPN and CDR2 is SVGIG (reference sequence). Study observations and caveats: At baseline, seropositivity was found in only a handful of AZD1222 recipients. Researchers report vaccine-associated CD4 TCRs spanning spike, with dominance at 160-218 and 743-854. White British people made up most donors, females outnumbered males, and clonal diversity was possibly underestimated.

Clones were sequenced by immunoSEQ multiplex PCR, and TCRdb holds only the in-frame ones, with some missing. The sample shows about 140,000 clones, around 90% of them seen only once. Regarding this clone: Antigen unknown.

The chain carries TRBV30 and TRBJ2-5; D possibly matches TRBD1 or TRBD2 (5 bases each). The sequenced sample was peripheral blood, obtained on day 0 of AZD1222 vaccination. The sequence derives from an adult in good health. This CDR3 is CAWNRGRETQYF. As DNA, the CDR3 is TGTGCCTGGAATCGGGGCCGAGAGACCCAGTACTTC.